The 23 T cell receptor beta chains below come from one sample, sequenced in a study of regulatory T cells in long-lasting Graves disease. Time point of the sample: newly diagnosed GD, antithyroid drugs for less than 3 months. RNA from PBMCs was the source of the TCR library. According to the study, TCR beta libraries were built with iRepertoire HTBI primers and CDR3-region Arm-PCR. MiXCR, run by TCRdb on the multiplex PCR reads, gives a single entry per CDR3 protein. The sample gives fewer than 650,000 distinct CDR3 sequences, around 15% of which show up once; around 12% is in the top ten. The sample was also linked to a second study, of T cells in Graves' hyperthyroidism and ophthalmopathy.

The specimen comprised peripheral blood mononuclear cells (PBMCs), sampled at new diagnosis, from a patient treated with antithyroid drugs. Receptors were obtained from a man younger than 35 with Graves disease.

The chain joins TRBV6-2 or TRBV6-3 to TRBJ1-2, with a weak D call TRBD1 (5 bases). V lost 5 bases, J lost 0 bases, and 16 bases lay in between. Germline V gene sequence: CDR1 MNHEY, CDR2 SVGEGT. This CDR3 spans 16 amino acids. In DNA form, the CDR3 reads TGTGCCAGCAGTACCTTTGCCAGGGCGACTAACTATGGCTACACCTTC. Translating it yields CASSTFARATNYGYTF.

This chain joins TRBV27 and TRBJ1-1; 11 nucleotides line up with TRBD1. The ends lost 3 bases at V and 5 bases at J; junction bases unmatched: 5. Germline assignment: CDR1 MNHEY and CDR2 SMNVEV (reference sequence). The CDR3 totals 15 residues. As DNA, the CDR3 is TGTGCCAGCAGTTTCGGGACAGGGGGTATGACTGAAGCTTTCTTT. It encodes CASSFGTGGMTEAFF.

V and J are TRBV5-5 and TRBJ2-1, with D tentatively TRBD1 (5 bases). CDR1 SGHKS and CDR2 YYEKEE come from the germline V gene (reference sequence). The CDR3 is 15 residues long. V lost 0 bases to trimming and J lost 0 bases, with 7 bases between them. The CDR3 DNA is TGTGCCAGCAGCTTGGAGACAGACTCCTACAATGAGCAGTTCTTC. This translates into CASSLETDSYNEQFF.

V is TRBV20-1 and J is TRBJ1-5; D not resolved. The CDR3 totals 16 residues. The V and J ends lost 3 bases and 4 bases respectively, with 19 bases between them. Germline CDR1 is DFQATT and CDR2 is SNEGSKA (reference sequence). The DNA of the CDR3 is TGCAGTGCTAGTGAGGAGGCTCAGGTCATAAATCAGCCCCAGCATTTT. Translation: CSASEEAQVINQPQHF.

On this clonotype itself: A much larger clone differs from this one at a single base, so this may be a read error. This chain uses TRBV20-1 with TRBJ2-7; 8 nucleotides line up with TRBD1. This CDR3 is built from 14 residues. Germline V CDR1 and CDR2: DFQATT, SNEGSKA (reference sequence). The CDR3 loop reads CSASSGGDTYEQCF. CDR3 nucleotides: TGCAGTGCTAGTTCAGGGGGCGATACCTACGAGCAGTGCTTC.

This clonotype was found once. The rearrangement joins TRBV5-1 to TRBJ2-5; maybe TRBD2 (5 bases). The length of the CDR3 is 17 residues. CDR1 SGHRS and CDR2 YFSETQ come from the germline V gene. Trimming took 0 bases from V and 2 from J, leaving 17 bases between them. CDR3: CASSLEEEVKLQETQYF. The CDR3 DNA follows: TGCGCCAGCAGCTTGGAGGAGGAGGTCAAATTACAAGAGACCCAGTACTTC. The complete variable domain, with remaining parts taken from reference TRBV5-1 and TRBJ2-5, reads KAGVTQTPRYLIKTRGQQVTLSCSPISGHRSVSWYQQTPGQGLQFLFEYFSETQRNKGNFPGRFSGRQFSNSRSEMNVSTLELGDSALYLCASSLEEEVKLQETQYFGPGTRLLVL.

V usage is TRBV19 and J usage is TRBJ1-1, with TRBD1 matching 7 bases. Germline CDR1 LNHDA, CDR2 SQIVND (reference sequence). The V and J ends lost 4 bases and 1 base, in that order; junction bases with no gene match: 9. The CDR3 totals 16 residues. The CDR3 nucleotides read TGTGCCAGTAGTACGCGGGGGACAGAAAAGAACACTGAAGCTTTCTTT. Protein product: CASSTRGTEKNTEAFF.

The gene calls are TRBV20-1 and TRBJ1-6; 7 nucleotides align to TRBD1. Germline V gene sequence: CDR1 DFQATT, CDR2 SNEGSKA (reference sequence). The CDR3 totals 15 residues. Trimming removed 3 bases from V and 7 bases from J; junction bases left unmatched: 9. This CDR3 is CSARGRDRVNSPLHF. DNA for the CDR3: TGCAGTGCTAGGGGCCGAGACAGGGTCAATTCACCCCTCCACTTT.

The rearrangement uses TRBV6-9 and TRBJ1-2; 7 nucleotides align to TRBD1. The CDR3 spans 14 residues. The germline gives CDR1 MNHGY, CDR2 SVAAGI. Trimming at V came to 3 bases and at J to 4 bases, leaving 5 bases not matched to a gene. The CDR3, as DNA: TGTGCCAGCAGTTACAGGGACAGACTCTATGGCTACACCTTC. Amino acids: CASSYRDRLYGYTF.

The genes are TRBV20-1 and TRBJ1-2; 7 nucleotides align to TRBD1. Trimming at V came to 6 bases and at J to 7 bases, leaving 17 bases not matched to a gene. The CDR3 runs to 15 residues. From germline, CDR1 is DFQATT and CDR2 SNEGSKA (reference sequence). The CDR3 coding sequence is TGCAGTGCCCTGACAGGGACGAGCACCCTCGGTGGCTACACCTTC. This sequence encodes CSALTGTSTLGGYTF.

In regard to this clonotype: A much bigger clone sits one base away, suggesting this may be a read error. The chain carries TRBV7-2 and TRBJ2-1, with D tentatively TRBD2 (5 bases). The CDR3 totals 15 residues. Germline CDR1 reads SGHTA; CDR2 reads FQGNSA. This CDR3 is CASSPEVGSYNEQLF. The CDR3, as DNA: TGTGCCAGCAGCCCGGAGGTTGGGTCCTACAATGAGCAGCTCTTC.

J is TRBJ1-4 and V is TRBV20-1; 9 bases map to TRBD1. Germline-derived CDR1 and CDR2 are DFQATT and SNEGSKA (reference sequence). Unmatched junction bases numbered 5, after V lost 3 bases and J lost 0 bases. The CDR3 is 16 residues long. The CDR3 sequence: CSARGTGTATNEKLFF. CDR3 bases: TGCAGTGCTAGGGGGACAGGGACAGCAACTAATGAAAAACTGTTTTTT.

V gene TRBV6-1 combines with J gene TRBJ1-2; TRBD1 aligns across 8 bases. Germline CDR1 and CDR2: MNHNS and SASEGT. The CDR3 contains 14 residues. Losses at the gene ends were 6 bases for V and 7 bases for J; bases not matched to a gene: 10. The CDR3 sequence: CASRRNDRGFGYTF. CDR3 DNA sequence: TGTGCCAGCAGACGAAATGACAGGGGTTTTGGCTACACCTTC.

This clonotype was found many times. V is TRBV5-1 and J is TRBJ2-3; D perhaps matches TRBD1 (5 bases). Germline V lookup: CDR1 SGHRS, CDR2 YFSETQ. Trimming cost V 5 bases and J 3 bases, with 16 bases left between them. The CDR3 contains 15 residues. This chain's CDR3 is CASSTGRVRTDTQYF. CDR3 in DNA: TGCGCCAGCAGTACGGGCAGGGTGAGAACAGATACGCAGTATTTT.

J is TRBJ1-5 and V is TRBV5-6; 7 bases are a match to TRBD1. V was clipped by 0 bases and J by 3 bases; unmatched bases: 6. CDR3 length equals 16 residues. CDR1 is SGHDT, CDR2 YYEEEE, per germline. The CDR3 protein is CASSLGKGQYNQPQHF. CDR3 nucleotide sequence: TGTGCCAGCAGCTTGGGCAAGGGACAGTACAATCAGCCCCAGCATTTT.

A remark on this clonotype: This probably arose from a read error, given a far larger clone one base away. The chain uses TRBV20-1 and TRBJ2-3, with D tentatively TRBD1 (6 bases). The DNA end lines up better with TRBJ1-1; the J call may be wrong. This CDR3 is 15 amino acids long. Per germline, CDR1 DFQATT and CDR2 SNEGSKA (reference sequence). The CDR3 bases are TGCAGTGCTAGAGCAACGAAAACAGGGAACACTGGAGCTTTCTTT. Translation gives CSARATKTGNTGAFF.

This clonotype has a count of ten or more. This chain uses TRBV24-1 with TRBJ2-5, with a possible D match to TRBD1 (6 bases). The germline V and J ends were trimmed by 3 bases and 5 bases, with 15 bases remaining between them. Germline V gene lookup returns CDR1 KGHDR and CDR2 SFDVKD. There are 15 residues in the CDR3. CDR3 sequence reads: CATSDPGHEKETQYF. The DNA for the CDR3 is TGTGCCACCAGTGATCCGGGACACGAGAAGGAGACCCAGTACTTC.

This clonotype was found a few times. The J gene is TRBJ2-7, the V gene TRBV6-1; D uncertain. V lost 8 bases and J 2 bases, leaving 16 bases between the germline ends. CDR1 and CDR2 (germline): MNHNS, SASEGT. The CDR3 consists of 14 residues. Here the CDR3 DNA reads TGTGCCAGCCAGGCCGTCCGTAACACCTACGAGCAGTACTTC. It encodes CASQAVRNTYEQYF.

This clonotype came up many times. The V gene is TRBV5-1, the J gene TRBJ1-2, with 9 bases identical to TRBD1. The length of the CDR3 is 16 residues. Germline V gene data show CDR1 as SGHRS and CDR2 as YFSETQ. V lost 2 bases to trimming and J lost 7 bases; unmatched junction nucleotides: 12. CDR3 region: CASSLDPGTGNPGYTF. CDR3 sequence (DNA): TGCGCCAGCAGCTTAGATCCCGGGACAGGGAACCCTGGCTACACCTTC.

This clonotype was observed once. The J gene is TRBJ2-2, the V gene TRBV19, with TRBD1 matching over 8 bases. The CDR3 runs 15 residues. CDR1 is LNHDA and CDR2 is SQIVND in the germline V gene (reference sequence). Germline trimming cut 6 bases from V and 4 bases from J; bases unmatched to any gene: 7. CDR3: CASSPGQESTGELFF. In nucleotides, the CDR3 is TGTGCCAGTAGCCCGGGACAGGAATCCACCGGGGAGCTGTTTTTT.

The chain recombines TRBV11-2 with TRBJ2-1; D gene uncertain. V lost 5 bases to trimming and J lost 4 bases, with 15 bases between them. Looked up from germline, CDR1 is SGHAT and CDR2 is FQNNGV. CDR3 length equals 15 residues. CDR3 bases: TGTGCCAGCAGCCCCGACCTAGGCCCTTACAATGAGCAGTTCTTC. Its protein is CASSPDLGPYNEQFF.

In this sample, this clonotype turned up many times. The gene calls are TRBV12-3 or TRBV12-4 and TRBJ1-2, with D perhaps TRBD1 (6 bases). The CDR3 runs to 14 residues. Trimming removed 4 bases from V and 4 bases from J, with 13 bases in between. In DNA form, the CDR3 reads TGTGCCAGCAGTTCCCCGGCGGACAGCTATGGCTACACCTTC. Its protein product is CASSSPADSYGYTF.

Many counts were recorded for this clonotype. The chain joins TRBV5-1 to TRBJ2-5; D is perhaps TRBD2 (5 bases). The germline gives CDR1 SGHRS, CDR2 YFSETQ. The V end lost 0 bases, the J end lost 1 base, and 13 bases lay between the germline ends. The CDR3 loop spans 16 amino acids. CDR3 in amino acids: CASSLEGPRAQETQYF. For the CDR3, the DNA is TGCGCCAGCAGCTTGGAAGGACCGCGGGCCCAAGAGACCCAGTACTTC. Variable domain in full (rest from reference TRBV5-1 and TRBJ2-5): KAGVTQTPRYLIKTRGQQVTLSCSPISGHRSVSWYQQTPGQGLQFLFEYFSETQRNKGNFPGRFSGRQFSNSRSEMNVSTLELGDSALYLCASSLEGPRAQETQYFGPGTRLLVL.